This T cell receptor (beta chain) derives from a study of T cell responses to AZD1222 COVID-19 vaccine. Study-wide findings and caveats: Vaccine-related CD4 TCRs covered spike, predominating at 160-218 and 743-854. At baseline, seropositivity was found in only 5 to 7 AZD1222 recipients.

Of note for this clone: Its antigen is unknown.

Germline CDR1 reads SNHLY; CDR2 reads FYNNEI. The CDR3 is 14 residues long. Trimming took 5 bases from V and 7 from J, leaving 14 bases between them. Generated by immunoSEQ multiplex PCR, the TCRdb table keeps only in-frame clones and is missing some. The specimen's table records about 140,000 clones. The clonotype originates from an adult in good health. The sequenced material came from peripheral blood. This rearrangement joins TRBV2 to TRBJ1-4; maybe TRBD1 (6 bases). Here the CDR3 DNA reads TGTGCCAGCAGTCCTACAGGGATTCGTGAAAAACTGTTTTTT. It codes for CASSPTGIREKLFF.